The clone carrying this T cell receptor beta chain has only a few counts. Antigen specificity is unknown. The treatment was: roughly 10-day PBMC culture with coronavirus spike peptide pools or control peptides (ViraFEST assay). Gathering of the CD4+ T cells, from the unexposed donor, took place before the COVID-19 pandemic (2011-2018). Negative selection enriched CD4+ T cells from cultures at less than 11 days. Researchers challenged CD4+ T cells from unexposed donors with SARS-CoV-2 S/N and four cold-coronavirus spikes, cells permitting. The source of the sample is a study of vaccination and CD4 T cells after COVID-19. Study overall: Taking of post-vaccine samples occurred a median 72 days after dose two (range 14 to 241).

Cultured CD4+ T cells had their DNA profiled by the Oncomine TCR Beta short-read assay. In this case, cultured CD4+ T cells provided the extracted genomic DNA. Using its own MiXCR run on the PCR reads, TCRdb lists one record per CDR3 protein. The data hold over 7,000 distinct CDR3 sequences, with approximately 40% observed a single time. Study-wide results and caveats: Median SARS-CoV-2-reactive clonotype numbers went from roughly 21 to 40; this increase was not significant.

The sequence derives from a human donor in good health. What was sequenced was CD4+ T cells from blood, cultured in vitro.

The CDR3 loop is CSADGGPSDTQYF. The CDR3 DNA sequence: TGCAGTGCTGACGGTGGGCCGTCCGATACGCAGTATTTT. V usage is TRBV20-1 and J usage is TRBJ2-3; D gene uncertain. V lost 5 bases and J lost 6, with 15 bases in between. The CDR3 sequence is 13 residues long. CDR1 is DFQATT, CDR2 SNEGSKA, per germline (reference sequence).